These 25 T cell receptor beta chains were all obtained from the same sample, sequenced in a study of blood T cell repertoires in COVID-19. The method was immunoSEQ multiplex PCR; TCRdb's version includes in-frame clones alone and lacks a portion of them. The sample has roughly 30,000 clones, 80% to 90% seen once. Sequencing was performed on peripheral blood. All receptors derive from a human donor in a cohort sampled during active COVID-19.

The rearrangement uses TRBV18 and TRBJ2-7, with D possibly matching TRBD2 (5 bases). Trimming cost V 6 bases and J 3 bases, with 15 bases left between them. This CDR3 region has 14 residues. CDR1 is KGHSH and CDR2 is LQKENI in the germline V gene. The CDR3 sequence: CASSVGVGGYEQYF. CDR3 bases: TGTGCCAGCTCGGTCGGGGTTGGTGGCTACGAGCAGTACTTC. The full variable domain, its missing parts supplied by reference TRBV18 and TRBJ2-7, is NAGVMQNPRHLVRRRGQEARLRCSPMKGHSHVYWYRQLPEEGLKFMVYLQKENIIDESGMPKERFSAEFPKEGPSILRIQQVVRGDSAAYFCASSVGVGGYEQYFGPGTRLTVT.

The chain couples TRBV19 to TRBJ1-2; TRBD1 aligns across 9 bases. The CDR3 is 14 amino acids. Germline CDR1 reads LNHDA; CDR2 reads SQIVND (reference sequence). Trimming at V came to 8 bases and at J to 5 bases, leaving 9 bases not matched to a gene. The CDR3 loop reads CASAPAGTGYGYTF. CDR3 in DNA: TGTGCCAGTGCCCCGGCCGGGACAGGGTATGGCTACACCTTC. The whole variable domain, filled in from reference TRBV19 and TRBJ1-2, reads DGGITQSPKYLFRKEGQNVTLSCEQNLNHDAMYWYRQDPGQGLRLIYYSQIVNDFQKGDIAEGYSVSREKKESFPLTVTSAQKNPTAFYLCASAPAGTGYGYTFGSGTRLTVV.

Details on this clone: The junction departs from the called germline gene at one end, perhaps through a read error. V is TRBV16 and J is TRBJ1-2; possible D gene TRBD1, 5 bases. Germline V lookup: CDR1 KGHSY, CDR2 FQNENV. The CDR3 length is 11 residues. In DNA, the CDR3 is TGTGCCAGCAGCGAATCTTCAGGGCAGAAGTTC. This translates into CASSESSGQKF.

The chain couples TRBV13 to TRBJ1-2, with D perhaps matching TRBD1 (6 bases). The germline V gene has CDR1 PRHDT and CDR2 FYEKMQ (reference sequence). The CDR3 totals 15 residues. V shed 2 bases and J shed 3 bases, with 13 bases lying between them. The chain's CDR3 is CASSLMGGLDYGYTF. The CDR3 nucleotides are TGTGCCAGCAGCTTAATGGGGGGGCTGGACTATGGCTACACCTTC.

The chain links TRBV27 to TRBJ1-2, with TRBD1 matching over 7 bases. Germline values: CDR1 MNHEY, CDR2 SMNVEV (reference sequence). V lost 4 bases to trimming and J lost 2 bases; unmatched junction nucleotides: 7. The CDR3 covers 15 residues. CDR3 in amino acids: CASSSYSQGNYGYTF. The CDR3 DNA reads TGTGCCAGCAGTTCATACTCACAGGGGAACTATGGCTACACCTTC.

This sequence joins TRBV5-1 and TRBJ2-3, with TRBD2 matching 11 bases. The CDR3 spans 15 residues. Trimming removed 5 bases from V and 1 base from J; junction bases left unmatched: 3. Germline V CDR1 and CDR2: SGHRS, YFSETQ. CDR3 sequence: CASSELAGGTDTQYF. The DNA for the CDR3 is TGCGCCAGCAGTGAACTAGCGGGGGGCACAGATACGCAGTATTTT.

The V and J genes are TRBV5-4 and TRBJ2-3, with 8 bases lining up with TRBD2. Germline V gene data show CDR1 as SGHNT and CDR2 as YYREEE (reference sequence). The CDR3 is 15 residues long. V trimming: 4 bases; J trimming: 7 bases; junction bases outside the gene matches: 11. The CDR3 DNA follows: TGTGCCAGCAGCCCCCAAGCGGGGGCCGGGTATACGCAGTATTTT. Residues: CASSPQAGAGYTQYF.

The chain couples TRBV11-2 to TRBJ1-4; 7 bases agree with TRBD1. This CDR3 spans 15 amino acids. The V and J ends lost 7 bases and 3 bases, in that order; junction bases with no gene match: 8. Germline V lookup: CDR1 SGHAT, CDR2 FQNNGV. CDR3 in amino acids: CASTQTGASNEKLFF. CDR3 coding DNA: TGTGCCAGCACCCAAACAGGGGCGTCTAATGAAAAACTGTTTTTT.

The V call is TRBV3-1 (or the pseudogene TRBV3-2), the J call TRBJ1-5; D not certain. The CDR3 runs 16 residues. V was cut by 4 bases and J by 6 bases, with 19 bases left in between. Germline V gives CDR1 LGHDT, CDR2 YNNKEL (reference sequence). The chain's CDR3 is CASSRPQVPVGQPQHF. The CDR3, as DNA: TGTGCCAGCAGCCGTCCCCAGGTCCCTGTGGGTCAGCCCCAGCATTTT.

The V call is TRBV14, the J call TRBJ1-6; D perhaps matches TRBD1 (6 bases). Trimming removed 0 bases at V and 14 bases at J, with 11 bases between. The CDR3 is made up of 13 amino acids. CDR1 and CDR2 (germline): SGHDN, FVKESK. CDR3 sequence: CASSQDPGASLHF. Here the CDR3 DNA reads TGTGCCAGCAGCCAAGACCCAGGGGCATCCCTCCACTTT.

The CDR3 coding sequence is TGTGCCAGCAACACCGGGACTAGTAACACAGATACGCAGTATTTT. Protein sequence: CASNTGTSNTDTQYF. The rearrangement joins TRBV7-3 to TRBJ2-3, with 8 positions matching TRBD2. This CDR3 comprises 15 residues. V dropped 7 bases and J dropped 2; count of bases not matched to a gene: 8. CDR1 SGHTA and CDR2 FQGTGA come from the germline V gene.

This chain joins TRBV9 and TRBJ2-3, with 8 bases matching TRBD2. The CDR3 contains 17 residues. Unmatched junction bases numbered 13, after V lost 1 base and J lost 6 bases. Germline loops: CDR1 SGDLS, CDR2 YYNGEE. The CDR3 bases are TGTGCCAGCAGCGTAAGTCGGGGCGGGGGGCGAGCGGATACGCAGTATTTT. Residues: CASSVSRGGGRADTQYF.

DNA of the CDR3: TGCGCCAGCAGCTTAGACAGCTATGGCTACACCTTC. Protein: CASSLDSYGYTF. This chain connects TRBV5-1 to TRBJ1-2, with a weak D call TRBD1 (5 bases). CDR3 length: 12 residues. Germline V CDR1 and CDR2: SGHRS, YFSETQ. The V gene lost 2 bases and the J gene lost 4 bases, with 6 bases spanning the gap.

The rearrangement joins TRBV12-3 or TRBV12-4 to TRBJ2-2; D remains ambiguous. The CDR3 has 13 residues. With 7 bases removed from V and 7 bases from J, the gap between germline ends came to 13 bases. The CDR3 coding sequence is TGTGCCAGCACCACAACCTCCATCGGGGAGCTGTTTTTT. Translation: CASTTTSIGELFF.

CDR3 coding DNA: TGTGCCAGCAGTAGGGCGGACGGAGGGCGCAATCAGCCCCAGCATTTT. Protein: CASSRADGGRNQPQHF. The gene calls are TRBV6-6 and TRBJ1-5; D not resolved. From germline, CDR1 is MNHNY and CDR2 SVGAGI (reference sequence). The V gene lost 5 bases and the J gene lost 2 bases, with 16 bases spanning the gap. The length of the CDR3 is 16 residues.

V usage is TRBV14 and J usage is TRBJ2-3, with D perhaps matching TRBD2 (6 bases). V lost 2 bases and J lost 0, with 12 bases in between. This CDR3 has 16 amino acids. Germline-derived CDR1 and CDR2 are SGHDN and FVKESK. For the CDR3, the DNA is TGTGCCAGCAGCCAATACGTGGGGGGTAGCACAGATACGCAGTATTTT. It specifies CASSQYVGGSTDTQYF. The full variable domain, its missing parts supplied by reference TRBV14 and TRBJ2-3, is EAGVTQFPSHSVIEKGQTVTLRCDPISGHDNLYWYRRVMGKEIKFLLHFVKESKQDESGMPNNRFLAERTGGTYSTLKVQPAELEDSGVYFCASSQYVGGSTDTQYFGPGTRLTVL.

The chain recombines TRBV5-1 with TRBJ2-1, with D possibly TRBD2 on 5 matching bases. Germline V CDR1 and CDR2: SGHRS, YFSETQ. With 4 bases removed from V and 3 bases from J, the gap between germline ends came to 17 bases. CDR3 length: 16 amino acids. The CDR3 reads CASSQAPQSGYNEQFF. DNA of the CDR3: TGCGCCAGCAGCCAAGCACCCCAGAGCGGCTACAATGAGCAGTTCTTC. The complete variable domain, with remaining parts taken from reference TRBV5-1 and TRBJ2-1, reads KAGVTQTPRYLIKTRGQQVTLSCSPISGHRSVSWYQQTPGQGLQFLFEYFSETQRNKGNFPGRFSGRQFSNSRSEMNVSTLELGDSALYLCASSQAPQSGYNEQFFGPGTRLTVL.

CDR3 coding DNA: TGTGCCAGCAGCCTGGGGAGGGGTTGGGTTGGCTACACCTTC. Residues: CASSLGRGWVGYTF. The J gene is TRBJ1-2, the V gene TRBV6-5, with a possible D match to TRBD1 (5 bases). There are 14 residues in the CDR3. The ends were cut back, 6 bases at V and 7 bases at J, with 18 bases in the middle. Germline CDR1 reads MNHEY; CDR2 reads SVGAGI.

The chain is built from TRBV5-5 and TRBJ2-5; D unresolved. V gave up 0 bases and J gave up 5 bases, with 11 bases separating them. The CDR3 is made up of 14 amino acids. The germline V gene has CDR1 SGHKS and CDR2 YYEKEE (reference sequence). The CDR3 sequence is CASSLAWPGETQYF. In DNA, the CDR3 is TGTGCCAGCAGCTTGGCGTGGCCCGGGGAGACCCAGTACTTC.

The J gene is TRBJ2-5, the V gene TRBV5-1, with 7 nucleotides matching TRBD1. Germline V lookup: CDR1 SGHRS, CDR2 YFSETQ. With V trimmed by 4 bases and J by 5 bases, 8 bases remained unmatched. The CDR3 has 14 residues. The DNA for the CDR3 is TGCGCCAGCAGCCCACAGACAGGGCTGGAGACCCAGTACTTC. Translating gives CASSPQTGLETQYF.

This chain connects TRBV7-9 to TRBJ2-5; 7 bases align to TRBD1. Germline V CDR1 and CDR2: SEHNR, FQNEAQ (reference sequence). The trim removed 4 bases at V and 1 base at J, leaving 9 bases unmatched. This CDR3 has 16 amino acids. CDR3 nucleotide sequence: TGTGCCAGCAGCTCCCGGGACAGTCTCTTCCAAGAGACCCAGTACTTC. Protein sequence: CASSSRDSLFQETQYF.

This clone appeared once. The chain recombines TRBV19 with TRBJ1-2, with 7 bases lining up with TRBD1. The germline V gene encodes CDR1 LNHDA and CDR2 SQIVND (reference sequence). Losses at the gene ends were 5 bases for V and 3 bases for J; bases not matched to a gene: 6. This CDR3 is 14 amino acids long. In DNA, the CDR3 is TGTGCCAGTAGTTTGGGGACAGCTGACTATGGCTACACCTTC. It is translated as CASSLGTADYGYTF.

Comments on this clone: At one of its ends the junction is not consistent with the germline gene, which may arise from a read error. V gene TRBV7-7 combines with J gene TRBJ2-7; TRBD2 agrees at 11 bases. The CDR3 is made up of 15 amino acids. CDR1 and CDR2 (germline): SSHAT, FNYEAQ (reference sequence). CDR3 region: CASSPGSGGGYEQYF. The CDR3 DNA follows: TGTGCTAGCAGCCCAGGTAGCGGGGGGGGCTACGAGCAGTACTTC.

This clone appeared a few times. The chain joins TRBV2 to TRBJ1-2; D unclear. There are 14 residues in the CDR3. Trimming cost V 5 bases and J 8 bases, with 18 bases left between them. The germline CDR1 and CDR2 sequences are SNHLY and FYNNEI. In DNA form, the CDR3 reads TGTGCCAGCAGTTACGGACCCGAACCGGGAGGCTACACCTTC. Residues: CASSYGPEPGGYTF.

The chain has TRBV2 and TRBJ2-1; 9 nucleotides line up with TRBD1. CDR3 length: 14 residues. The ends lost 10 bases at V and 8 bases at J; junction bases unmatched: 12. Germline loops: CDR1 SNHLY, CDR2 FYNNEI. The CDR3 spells CATVRGTGFHEQFF. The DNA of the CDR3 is TGTGCCACTGTTCGGGGGACAGGGTTTCATGAGCAGTTCTTC.